This TCR beta chain was captured in a study of radiation and T cells in renal cell carcinoma. Study-level findings and limits: Top 100 clonotypes averaged roughly 50% in irradiated versus about 40% in nephrectomy-only tumors.

Sequenced by immunoSEQ multiplex PCR; TCRdb stores in-frame clones only, minus some. In the table there are about 23,000 clones, 45% to 70% of which are singletons. The sample holds many counts of this clone. The antigen remains unidentified. Regarding treatment: treatment-naive control, cytoreductive nephrectomy. The TCR sequence derives from a human donor with renal cell carcinoma. Here the sequenced sample was tumor tissue, taken from a patient whose treatment was nephrectomy without radiotherapy.

The CDR3 here is CASSQETGLRGTQYF. CDR3 DNA: TGCGCCAGCAGCCAAGAAACGGGACTTCGAGGGACCCAGTACTTC. The V gene is TRBV4-1, the J gene TRBJ2-5; D might be TRBD2 (6 bases). Deletions cut 0 bases from V and 7 bases from J, with 15 bases between. Germline CDR1 MGHRA, CDR2 YSYEKL. This CDR3 comprises 15 residues.